This is a list of T cell receptor beta chains from one sample in a study of blood T cell repertoires in COVID-19. Libraries were prepared by immunoSEQ multiplex PCR; TCRdb keeps only in-frame clonotypes and omits some of them. The repertoire holds some 57,000 clones, with 82% as singletons. Sequencing was carried out using peripheral blood. The receptors here all came from a man older than 75 with COVID-19, enrolled during active disease. The CDR3 runs from the conserved cysteine through the conserved F or W. A D gene is named only where the DNA matches it firmly. Only part of the rows carry a size: once, few, many, or a class if the clone is expanded.

d_call	cdr3_length	v_call	clone_size	j_call	cdr3_aa	cdr3_nt
TRBD1	15	TRBV6-5	NA	TRBJ1-1	CASGRDRGDMPEAFF	TGTGCCAGCGGCCGGGACAGGGGCGATATGCCTGAAGCTTTCTTT
NA	14	TRBV4-3	NA	TRBJ1-4	CASSSHTGNEKLFF	TGCGCCAGCAGCTCCCACACAGGGAATGAAAAACTGTTTTTT
NA	13	TRBV12-5	NA	TRBJ1-3	CASRRTEGNTIYF	TGTGCTAGTAGGAGGACGGAGGGGAACACCATATATTTT
TRBD1	15	TRBV7-9	NA	TRBJ2-7	CASSSTDRGDYEQYF	TGTGCCAGCAGCTCAACCGACAGGGGGGACTACGAGCAGTACTTC
NA	13	TRBV18	NA	TRBJ2-1	CASSPTGYNEQFF	TGTGCCAGCTCGCCCACGGGGTACAATGAGCAGTTCTTC
TRBD2	15	TRBV6-4	NA	TRBJ2-1	CASSDQGLASDEQFF	TGTGCCAGCAGTGACCAAGGACTAGCTAGCGATGAGCAGTTCTTC
NA	16	TRBV2	few	TRBJ2-1	CASRAYTGSSYNEQFF	TGTGCCAGCAGGGCCTATACAGGGAGCTCCTACAATGAGCAGTTCTTC
TRBD1	13	TRBV29-1	NA	TRBJ2-1	CSVERDRYNEQFF	TGCAGCGTTGAAAGGGACAGATACAATGAGCAGTTCTTC
TRBD1	17	TRBV7-3	NA	TRBJ2-2	CASSSLPGTGSAGELFF	TGTGCCAGCAGCTCACTCCCCGGGACAGGGAGCGCCGGGGAGCTGTTTTTT
NA	12	TRBV6-5	NA	TRBJ1-1	CASSSLPGGAFF	TGTGCCAGCAGTTCTCTACCGGGAGGAGCTTTCTTT
NA	13	TRBV9	few	TRBJ1-6	CASSVRSNSPLHF	TGTGCCAGCAGCGTAAGGAGTAATTCACCCCTCCACTTT
TRBD2	14	TRBV7-8	NA	TRBJ2-5	CASSLASGGVPPHF	TGTGCCAGCAGCTTAGCCAGCGGGGGGGTCCCCCCCCACTTC
TRBD1	15	TRBV28	NA	TRBJ1-2	CASRYPPDRDYGYTF	TGTGCCAGCAGATACCCCCCGGACAGGGACTATGGCTACACCTTC
TRBD1	15	TRBV29-1	NA	TRBJ1-2	CSVQDRGRPGDGYTF	TGCAGCGTTCAGGACAGGGGGCGCCCAGGTGATGGCTACACCTTC
TRBD1	12	TRBV5-4	NA	TRBJ1-6	CAGGRDESPLHF	TGTGCAGGGGGCAGGGATGAGTCACCCCTCCACTTT
NA	17	TRBV7-9	NA	TRBJ1-5	CASSLGWIGGINQPQHF	TGTGCCAGCAGCTTAGGATGGATTGGAGGTATCAATCAGCCCCAGCATTTT
TRBD1	14	TRBV19	NA	TRBJ1-3	CASIRTGGAETIYF	TGTGCCAGTATTCGGACAGGGGGCGCGGAGACCATATATTTT
NA	15	TRBV27	NA	TRBJ1-4	CASSPRGVNNEKLFF	TGTGCCAGCAGCCCCCGGGGGGTCAATAATGAAAAACTGTTTTTT
NA	13	TRBV19	NA	TRBJ1-1	CASSMKRNTEAFF	TGTGCCAGTAGTATGAAGAGGAACACTGAAGCTTTCTTT